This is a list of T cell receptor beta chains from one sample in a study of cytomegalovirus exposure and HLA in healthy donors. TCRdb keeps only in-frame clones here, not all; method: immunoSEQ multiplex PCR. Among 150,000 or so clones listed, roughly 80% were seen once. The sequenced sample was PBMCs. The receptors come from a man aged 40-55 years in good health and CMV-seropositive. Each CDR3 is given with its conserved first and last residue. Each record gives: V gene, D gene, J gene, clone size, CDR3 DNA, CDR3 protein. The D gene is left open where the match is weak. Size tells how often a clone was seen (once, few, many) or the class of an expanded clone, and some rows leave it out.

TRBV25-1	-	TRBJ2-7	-	TGTGCCAGCAGTGACCCTACGGAAGGGGTGCAATGGTACTTC	CASSDPTEGVQWYF
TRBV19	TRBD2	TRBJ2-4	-	TGTGCCAGTAGTAAAGGGACTAGGGCCAAGGAGGTCAAAAACATTCAGTACTTC	CASSKGTRAKEVKNIQYF
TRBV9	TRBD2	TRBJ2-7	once	TGTGCCAGCAGCGTAGGACCTAGCGGATCCACCTACGAGCAGTACTTC	CASSVGPSGSTYEQYF
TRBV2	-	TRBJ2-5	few	TGTGCCAGCAGTCCGAGACAGCAAGAGACCCAGTACTTC	CASSPRQQETQYF
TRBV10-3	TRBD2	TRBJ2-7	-	TGTGCCACACAGACTAGCGGTACCTACGAGCAGTACTTC	CATQTSGTYEQYF
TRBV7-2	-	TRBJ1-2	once	TGTGCCAGCAGCTTACCGGCGAGGGATGGCTACACCTTC	CASSLPARDGYTF
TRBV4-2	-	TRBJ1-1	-	TGTGCCAGCAGCCAAGTTCCAGGGGCGTACACTGAAGCTTTCTTT	CASSQVPGAYTEAFF
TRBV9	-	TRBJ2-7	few	TGTGCCAGCAGCGTAGAAGCGGATACCTACGAGCAGTACTTC	CASSVEADTYEQYF
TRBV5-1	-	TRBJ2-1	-	TGCGCCAGCAGCTTGGGGGGACTTTACAATGAGCAGTTCTTC	CASSLGGLYNEQFF
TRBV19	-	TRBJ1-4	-	TGTGCCAGTAGTATCTCGGGGATTCATGAAAAACTGTTTTTT	CASSISGIHEKLFF
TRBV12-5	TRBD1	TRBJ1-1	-	TGTGCTAGTGGTTTGGTTGGGACAGCCACTTTTGAAGCTTTCTTT	CASGLVGTATFEAFF
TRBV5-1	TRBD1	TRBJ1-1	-	TGCGCCAGCAGCTTTCAGGGGGCTTCGAACACTGAAGCTTTCTTT	CASSFQGASNTEAFF
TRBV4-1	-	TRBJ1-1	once	TGCGCCAGCAGCCAAGAAGAGCTTGTGAACACTGAAGCTTTCTTT	CASSQEELVNTEAFF
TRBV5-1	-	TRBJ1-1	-	TGCGCCAGCAGCTTGGGTTCCGGGAACACTGAAGCTTTCTTT	CASSLGSGNTEAFF
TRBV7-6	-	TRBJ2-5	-	TGTGCCAGCAGCTTGTACCAGGGGTACCAAGAGACCCAGTACTTC	CASSLYQGYQETQYF
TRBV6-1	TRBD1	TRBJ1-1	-	TGTGCCAGCAGTGAATGGGGACAGACCACTGAAGCTTTCTTT	CASSEWGQTTEAFF
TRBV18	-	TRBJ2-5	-	TGTGCCAGCTCACTATGGACAAAAGTTCAAGAGACCCAGTACTTC	CASSLWTKVQETQYF
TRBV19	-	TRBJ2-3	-	TGTGCCAGTAGTATAGGAGGGGGGGTCGGGTCGGATACGCAGTATTTT	CASSIGGGVGSDTQYF
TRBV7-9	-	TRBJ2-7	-	TGTGCCAGCAGCTTAGGTGGAGCAGACTTCGTGTACGAGCAGTACTTC	CASSLGGADFVYEQYF
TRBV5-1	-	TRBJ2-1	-	TGCGCCAGCAGCTTGGACGGGGGAACCTACAATGAGCAGTTCTTC	CASSLDGGTYNEQFF
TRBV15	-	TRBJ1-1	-	TGTGCCACCAGCAGGGGGAGGACGAACACTGAAGCTTTCTTT	CATSRGRTNTEAFF
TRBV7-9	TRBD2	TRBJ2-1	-	TGTGCCAGCAGCCCACCGGGACTAGCGATTAGGAATGAGCAGTTCTTC	CASSPPGLAIRNEQFF
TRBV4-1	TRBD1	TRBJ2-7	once	TGCGCCAGCAGCCAAATGGGACAGGGTTTTGACGAGCAGTACTTC	CASSQMGQGFDEQYF
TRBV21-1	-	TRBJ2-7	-	TGTGCCCTCACCGGACAGCTCTCCTACGAGCAGTGCTTC	CALTGQLSYEQCF
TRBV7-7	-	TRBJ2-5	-	TGTGCCAGCAGCTTAACGACAGACGGGACCCAGTACTTC	CASSLTTDGTQYF